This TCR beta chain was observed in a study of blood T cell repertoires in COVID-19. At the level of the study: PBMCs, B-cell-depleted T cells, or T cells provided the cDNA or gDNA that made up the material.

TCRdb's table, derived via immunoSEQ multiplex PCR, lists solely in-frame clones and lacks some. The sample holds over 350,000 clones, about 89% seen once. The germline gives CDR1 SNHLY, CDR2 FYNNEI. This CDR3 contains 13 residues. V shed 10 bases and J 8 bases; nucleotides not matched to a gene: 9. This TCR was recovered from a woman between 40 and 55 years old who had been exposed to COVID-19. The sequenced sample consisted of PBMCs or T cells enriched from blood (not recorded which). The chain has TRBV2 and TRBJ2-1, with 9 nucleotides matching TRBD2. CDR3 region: CANDGIAGDEQFF. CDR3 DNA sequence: TGTGCCAACGACGGCATAGCGGGAGATGAGCAGTTCTTC.